The 16 T cell receptor beta chains listed next were all sequenced from one sample in a study of molecular identifiers for immune sequencing clone quantification (dated by TCRdb to 2016 to 2018). Libraries were constructed by PCR. These reads were obtained on an Illumina HiSeq 4000. The public reads were run again by TCRdb, first through fastp at Q25 and then through MiXCR, and only productive beta chains were kept. Rows with one shared CDR3 protein collapse into an entry with the most common genes and DNA. This sample has 300,000 to 400,000 distinct CDR3 sequences in its table, and around 21% of those were observed once. Approximately 0.84% of the sample belongs to the ten largest clones. The sequencing input was naive CD8+ T cells from blood, with Jurkat cell RNA spiked in. This specimen's cell subset or site label, interpreted: FACS-sorted CD8+CD4-CCR7+CD45RA+ naive T cells. These receptors originate from a human donor in good health. Some libraries in this study had Jurkat cell RNA spiked in.

The chain is built from TRBV20-1 and TRBJ2-7; no firm D call. The ends were cut back, 5 bases at V and 0 bases at J, with 20 bases in the middle. Per germline, CDR1 DFQATT and CDR2 SNEGSKA (reference sequence). The CDR3 covers 16 residues. CDR3 protein: CSASPLSTALSYEQYF. For the CDR3, the DNA is TGCAGTGCTTCCCCCCTGAGCACCGCCCTCTCCTACGAGCAGTACTTC.

This clonotype has a count of ten or more. The genes are TRBV19 and TRBJ2-2, with a weak D call TRBD1 (5 bases). The V end was cut by 1 base, the J end by 5 bases, with 14 bases between. The CDR3 is 16 amino acids. Germline values: CDR1 LNHDA, CDR2 SQIVND (reference sequence). The CDR3 nucleotides read TGTGCCAGTAGTATAGGGACAAGAAGTTGGACCGGGGAGCTGTTTTTT. Amino acids: CASSIGTRSWTGELFF.

This clonotype was observed at least ten times. The V gene is TRBV6-2 or TRBV6-3, the J gene TRBJ2-1; possibly TRBD2 for D (6 bases). Deletions cut 7 bases from V and 10 bases from J, with 11 bases between. Germline assignment: CDR1 MNHEY and CDR2 SVGEGT. The CDR3 covers 11 residues. The CDR3 spells CASIGGGEQFF. The CDR3 DNA sequence: TGTGCCAGCATCGGGGGAGGCGAGCAGTTCTTC.

The sample holds many counts of this clonotype. This sequence joins TRBV20-1 and TRBJ1-3; D is unresolved. Germline CDR1 is DFQATT and CDR2 is SNEGSKA (reference sequence). This CDR3 has 15 amino acids. Trimming took off 2 bases at V and 0 bases at J, with 11 bases between the two ends. The CDR3 nucleotides read TGCAGTGCTAGAAAGGCGGCAAGCTCTGGAAACACCATATATTTT. It encodes CSARKAASSGNTIYF.

Comment on this clonotype: This sequence may be a read error, since a much larger clone differs from it by one base. No conserved phenylalanine or tryptophan is present at the end of the CDR3, so a read error is the likely explanation. The chain links TRBV6-5 to TRBJ2-1, with D tentatively TRBD1 or TRBD2 (5 bases each). The CDR3 totals 18 residues. The V end was cut by 8 bases, the J end by 8 bases, with 31 bases between. Germline loops: CDR1 MNHEY, CDR2 SVGAGI. CDR3 in amino acids: CASYSRVVGDAPVYEQFL. The CDR3 nucleotides are TGTGCCAGCTATAGTCGCGTCGTGGGGGACGCGCCCGTTTATGAGCAGTTCCTC.

This clonotype was counted ten times or more. The rearrangement uses TRBV7-9 and TRBJ2-2; maybe TRBD1 (6 bases). This CDR3 region has 15 residues. The germline V and J ends were trimmed by 3 bases and 4 bases, with 12 bases remaining between them. Germline CDR1 reads SEHNR; CDR2 reads FQNEAQ (reference sequence). In nucleotides, the CDR3 is TGTGCCAGCAGCTTCGACAGGTATCCCACCGGGGAGCTGTTTTTT. This gives the protein CASSFDRYPTGELFF.

This clonotype was seen many times. The chain joins TRBV18 to TRBJ2-3; D is undetermined. This CDR3 has 15 amino acids. Germline assignment: CDR1 KGHSH and CDR2 LQKENI. With 3 bases removed from V and 0 bases from J, the gap between germline ends came to 10 bases. CDR3 amino acids: CASSPTGPSTDTQYF. Written as DNA, the CDR3 is TGTGCCAGCTCACCCACCGGTCCCAGCACAGATACGCAGTATTTT.

This clonotype has a count of ten or more. This chain connects TRBV9 to TRBJ1-2; a weak D match, TRBD1 (6 bases). CDR3 length equals 16 residues. V was clipped by 1 base and J by 3 bases, with 16 bases between them. Per the germline V gene, CDR1 is SGDLS and CDR2 is YYNGEE. The CDR3 protein is CASSVSRGGVDYGYTF. The CDR3, as DNA: TGTGCCAGCAGCGTATCCCGTGGGGGCGTAGACTATGGCTACACCTTC.

Points on this clonotype: A much larger clone differs from this one at a single base, so this may be a read error. V gene TRBV4-1 combines with J gene TRBJ2-2; tentatively, D is TRBD1 (5 bases). V shed 4 bases and J shed 0 bases, with 9 bases lying between them. CDR1 is MGHRA, CDR2 YSYEKL, per germline. The CDR3 totals 15 residues. CDR3 protein: CASSLGATNTGELFF. In nucleotides, the CDR3 is TGCGCCAGCAGCCTAGGGGCGACGAACACCGGGGAGCTGTTTTTT.

This clonotype has at least ten counts. This rearrangement joins TRBV24-1 to TRBJ2-2; D is undetermined. V dropped 5 bases and J dropped 4 bases, with 10 bases sitting between them. Germline V lookup: CDR1 KGHDR, CDR2 SFDVKD. The CDR3 is made up of 14 amino acids. CDR3 region: CATSGNSFTGELFF. CDR3 nucleotide sequence: TGTGCCACCAGTGGAAACAGCTTCACCGGGGAGCTGTTTTTT.

This clonotype has just a few counts. Being one base from a much bigger clone, this may be a read error. The J gene is TRBJ2-1, the V gene TRBV14; 8 bases are shared with TRBD2. The length of the CDR3 is 16 residues. CDR1 is SGHDN, CDR2 FVKESK, per germline. The CDR3 sequence: CAGSQGLAGPPGEQFF. In nucleotides, the CDR3 is TGTGCCGGCAGCCAGGGCCTAGCGGGTCCACCTGGTGAGCAGTTCTTC.

This clonotype was detected many times. DNA for the CDR3: TGTGCCAGCAGCCATAAAGGGGGCGACATGAACACTGAAGCTTTCTTT. It specifies CASSHKGGDMNTEAFF. V gene TRBV4-2 combines with J gene TRBJ1-1; 7 nucleotides match TRBD1. CDR1 LGHNA and CDR2 YNFKEQ come from the germline V gene. V trimming: 3 bases; J trimming: 0 bases; junction bases outside the gene matches: 7. The CDR3 loop spans 16 amino acids.

In its sample, this clonotype was seen a few times. The chain carries TRBV7-6 and TRBJ2-1; a possible D gene is TRBD2 (6 bases). The CDR3 is 18 amino acids. Germline-derived CDR1 and CDR2 are SGHVS and FNYEAQ. V lost 2 bases to trimming and J lost 2 bases, with 19 bases between them. The CDR3 DNA follows: TGTGCCAGCAGCTTAAGCGACGGGGCTAGCGTAACCTACAATGAGCAGTTCTTC. This gives the protein CASSLSDGASVTYNEQFF. The entire variable domain, with the rest obtained from reference TRBV7-6 and TRBJ2-1, is as follows: GAGVSQSPRYKVTKRGQDVALRCDPISGHVSLYWYRQALGQGPEFLTYFNYEAQQDKSGLPNDRFSAERPEGSISTLTIQRTEQRDSAMYRCASSLSDGASVTYNEQFFGPGTRLTVL.

This clonotype was recorded at least ten times. This chain links TRBV12-3 or TRBV12-4 with TRBJ1-5; D remains unclear. V was trimmed by 5 bases and J by 9 bases, leaving 11 bases between them. The CDR3 is 12 amino acids. CDR3 in DNA: TGTGCCAGCAGTCCAGCCCAGTGGCCCCAGCATTTT. Protein product: CASSPAQWPQHF.

Concerning this clonotype: At one end the junction does not follow the germline gene, possibly because of a read error. This chain connects TRBV20-1 to TRBJ1-1, with D hard to call. Germline V gene data show CDR1 as DFQATT and CDR2 as SNEGSKA (reference sequence). The CDR3 loop spans 13 amino acids. CDR3 sequence reads: CCAGAGYATEAFF. The DNA for the CDR3 is TGCTGTGCCGGCGCGGGGTATGCCACTGAAGCTTTCTTT.

In its sample, this clonotype was seen once. This may be a read error, as it is one base from a much larger clone. J is TRBJ2-3 and V is TRBV30, with D possibly being TRBD2 (5 bases). CDR3 length: 15 residues. Germline-derived CDR1 and CDR2 are GTSNPN and SVGIG (reference sequence). V lost 0 bases to trimming and J lost 6 bases, with 16 bases between them. CDR3 nucleotides: TGTGCCTGGAGTGTTGGACTGGGGAGACCTGATACGCAGTATTTT. Amino acid sequence: CAWSVGLGRPDTQYF.